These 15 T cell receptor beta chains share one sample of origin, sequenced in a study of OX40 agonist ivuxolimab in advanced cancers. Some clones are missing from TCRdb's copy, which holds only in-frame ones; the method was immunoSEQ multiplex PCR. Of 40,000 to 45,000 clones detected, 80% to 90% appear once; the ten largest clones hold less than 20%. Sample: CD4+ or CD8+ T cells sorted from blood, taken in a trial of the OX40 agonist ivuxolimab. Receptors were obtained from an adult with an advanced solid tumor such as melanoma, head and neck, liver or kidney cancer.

The CDR3 sequence is CASSGEKWTGRNGYTF. CDR3 DNA: TGTGCCAGCAGCGGAGAAAAGTGGACAGGGAGAAATGGCTACACCTTC. The chain links TRBV5-4 to TRBJ1-2, with TRBD1 matching over 8 bases. V lost 4 bases to trimming and J lost 6 bases; unmatched junction nucleotides: 14. Germline V lookup: CDR1 SGHNT, CDR2 YYREEE (reference sequence). The CDR3 sequence is 16 residues long.

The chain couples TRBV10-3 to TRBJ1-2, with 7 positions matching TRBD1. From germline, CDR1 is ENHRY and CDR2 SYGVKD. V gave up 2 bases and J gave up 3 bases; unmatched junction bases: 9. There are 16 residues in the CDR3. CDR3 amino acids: CAISEATGYSDYGYTF. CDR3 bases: TGTGCCATCAGTGAGGCGACAGGGTATAGTGACTATGGCTACACCTTC.

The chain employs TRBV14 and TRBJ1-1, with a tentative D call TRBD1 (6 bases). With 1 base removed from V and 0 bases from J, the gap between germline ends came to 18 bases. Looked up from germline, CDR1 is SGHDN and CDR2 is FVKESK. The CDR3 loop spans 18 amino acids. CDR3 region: CASSQAGHRRDMNTEAFF. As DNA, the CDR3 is TGTGCCAGCAGCCAAGCCGGACACCGAAGGGACATGAACACTGAAGCTTTCTTT.

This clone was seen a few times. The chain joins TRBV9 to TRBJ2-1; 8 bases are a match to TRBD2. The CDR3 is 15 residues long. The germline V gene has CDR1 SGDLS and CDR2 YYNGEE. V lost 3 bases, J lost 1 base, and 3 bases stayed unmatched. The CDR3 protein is CASSGSGVSYNEQFF. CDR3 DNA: TGTGCCAGCAGCGGTAGCGGGGTGTCCTACAATGAGCAGTTCTTC.

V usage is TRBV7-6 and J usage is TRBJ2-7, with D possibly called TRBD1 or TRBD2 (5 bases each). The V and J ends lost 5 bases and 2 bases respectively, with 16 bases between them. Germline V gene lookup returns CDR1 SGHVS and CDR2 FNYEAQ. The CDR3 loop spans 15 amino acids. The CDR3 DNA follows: TGTGCCAGCAGCCCTGCCGGGACCGTGACCTACGAGCAGTACTTC. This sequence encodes CASSPAGTVTYEQYF.

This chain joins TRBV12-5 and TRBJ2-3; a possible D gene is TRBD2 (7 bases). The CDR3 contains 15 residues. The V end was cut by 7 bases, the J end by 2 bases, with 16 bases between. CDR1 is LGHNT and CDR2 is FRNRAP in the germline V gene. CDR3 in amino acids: CASALQRDNTDTQYF. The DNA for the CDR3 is TGTGCTAGTGCCCTGCAGCGGGACAACACAGATACGCAGTATTTT.

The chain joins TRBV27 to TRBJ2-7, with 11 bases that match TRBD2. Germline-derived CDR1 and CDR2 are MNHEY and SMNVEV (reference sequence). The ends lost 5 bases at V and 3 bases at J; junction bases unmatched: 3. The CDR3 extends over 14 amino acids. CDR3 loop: CASSVLAGGYEQYF. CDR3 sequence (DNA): TGTGCCAGCAGTGTCCTAGCGGGGGGCTACGAGCAGTACTTC.

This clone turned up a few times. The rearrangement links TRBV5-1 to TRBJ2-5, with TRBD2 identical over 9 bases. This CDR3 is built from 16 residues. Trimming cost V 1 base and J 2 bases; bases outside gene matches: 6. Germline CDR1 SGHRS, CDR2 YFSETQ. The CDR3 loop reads CASSLRAGGLQETQYF. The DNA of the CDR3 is TGCGCCAGCAGCTTGCGGGCGGGGGGGCTTCAAGAGACCCAGTACTTC.

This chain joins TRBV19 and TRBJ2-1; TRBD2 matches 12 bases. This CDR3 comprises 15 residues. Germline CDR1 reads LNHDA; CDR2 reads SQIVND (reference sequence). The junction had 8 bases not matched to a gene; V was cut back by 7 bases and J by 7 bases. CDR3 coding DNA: TGTGCCAGTAAGGGAACTAGCGGGAGGCCAAATGAGCAGTTCTTC. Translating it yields CASKGTSGRPNEQFF.

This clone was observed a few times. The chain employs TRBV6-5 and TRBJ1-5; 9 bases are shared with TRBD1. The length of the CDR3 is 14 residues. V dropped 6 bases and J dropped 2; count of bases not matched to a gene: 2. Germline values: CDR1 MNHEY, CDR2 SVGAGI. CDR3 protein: CASRTGGGNQPQHF. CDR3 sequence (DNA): TGTGCCAGCAGAACAGGGGGCGGCAATCAGCCCCAGCATTTT.

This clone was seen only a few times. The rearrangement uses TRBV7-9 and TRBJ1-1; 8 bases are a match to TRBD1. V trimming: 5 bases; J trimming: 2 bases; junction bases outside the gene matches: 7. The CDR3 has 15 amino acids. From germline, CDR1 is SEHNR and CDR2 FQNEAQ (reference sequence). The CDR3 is CASSPVGQGNTEAFF. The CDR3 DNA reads TGTGCCAGCAGCCCCGTCGGACAGGGAAACACTGAAGCTTTCTTT.

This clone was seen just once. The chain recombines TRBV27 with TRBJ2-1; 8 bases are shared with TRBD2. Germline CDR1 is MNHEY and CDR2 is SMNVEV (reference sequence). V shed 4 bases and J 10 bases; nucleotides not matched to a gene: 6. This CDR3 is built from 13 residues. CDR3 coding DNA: TGTGCCAGCAGTTGGGGATCGGGAGGGGAGCAGTTCTTC. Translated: CASSWGSGGEQFF.

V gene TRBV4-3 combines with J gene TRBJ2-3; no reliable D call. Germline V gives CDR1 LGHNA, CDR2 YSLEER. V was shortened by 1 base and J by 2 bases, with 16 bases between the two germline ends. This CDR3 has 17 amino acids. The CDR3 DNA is TGCGCCAGCAGCCAAGGACTGGTTGCGACCCACACAGATACGCAGTATTTT. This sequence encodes CASSQGLVATHTDTQYF.

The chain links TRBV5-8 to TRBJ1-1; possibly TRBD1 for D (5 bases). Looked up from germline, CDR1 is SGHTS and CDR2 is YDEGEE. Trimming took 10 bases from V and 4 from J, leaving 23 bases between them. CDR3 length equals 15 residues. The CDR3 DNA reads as TGTGCCCAGCCCCCTTATGGGGGGATCGGCACTGAAGCTTTCTTT. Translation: CAQPPYGGIGTEAFF.

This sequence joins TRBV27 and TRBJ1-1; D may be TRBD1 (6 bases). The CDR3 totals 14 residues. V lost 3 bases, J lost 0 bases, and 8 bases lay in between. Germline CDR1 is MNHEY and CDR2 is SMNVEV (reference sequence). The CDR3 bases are TGTGCCAGCAGTTTGGGGGCGCTGAACACTGAAGCTTTCTTT. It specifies CASSLGALNTEAFF.